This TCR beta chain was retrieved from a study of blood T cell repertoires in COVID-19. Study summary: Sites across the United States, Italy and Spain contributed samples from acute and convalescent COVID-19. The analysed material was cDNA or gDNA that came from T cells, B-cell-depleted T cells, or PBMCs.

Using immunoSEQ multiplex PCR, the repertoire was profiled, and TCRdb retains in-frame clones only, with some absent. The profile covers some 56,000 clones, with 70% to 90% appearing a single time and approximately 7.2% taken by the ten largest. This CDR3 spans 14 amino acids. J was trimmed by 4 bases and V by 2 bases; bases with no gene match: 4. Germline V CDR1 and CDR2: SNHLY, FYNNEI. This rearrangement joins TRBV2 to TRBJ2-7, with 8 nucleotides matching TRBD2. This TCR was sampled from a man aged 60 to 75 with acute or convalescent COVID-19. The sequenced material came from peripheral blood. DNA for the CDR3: TGTGCCAGCAGTGAACTAGCGGGCTTATACGAGCAGTACTTC. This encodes CASSELAGLYEQYF.